Shown below are 25 T cell receptor beta chains from a single sample sequenced in a study of blood T cells in healthy people across ages. It was with a sample-barcoded 5' primer and a J-beta primer mix that a second PCR of roughly 7 to 12 cycles was run. A single record per CDR3 protein comes from TCRdb applying MiXCR to the 5' RACE reads. Of over 600,000 distinct CDR3 sequences in the sample, around half were seen once. Sequencing used blood. Receptors were obtained from an elderly man in good health.

This sequence joins TRBV6-6 and TRBJ2-1; 8 nucleotides agree with TRBD1. CDR1 is MNHNY, CDR2 SVGAGI, per germline (reference sequence). The junction had 10 bases not matched to a gene; V was cut back by 5 bases and J by 4 bases. This CDR3 has 16 residues. The CDR3 DNA is TGTGCCAGCAGTCCCCGGACAGGGTTCGGGTACAATGAGCAGTTCTTC. Translated, it gives CASSPRTGFGYNEQFF.

This sequence joins TRBV20-1 and TRBJ1-2, with TRBD1 matching over 7 bases. The CDR3 contains 14 residues. CDR1 and CDR2 from the germline V gene are DFQATT and SNEGSKA (reference sequence). Unmatched junction bases numbered 10, after V lost 3 bases and J lost 6 bases. Written as DNA, the CDR3 is TGCAGTGCTAGCAGCACAGGGGCCGCAGATGGCTACACCTTC. Translation gives CSASSTGAADGYTF.

This chain links TRBV24-1 with TRBJ2-7; 11 bases are a match to TRBD1. The V gene's germline CDR1 is KGHDR and CDR2 SFDVKD. V lost 4 bases to trimming and J lost 5 bases; unmatched junction nucleotides: 3. The CDR3 length is 14 residues. The CDR3 sequence is CATSDPGQGDEQYF. CDR3 DNA: TGTGCCACCAGTGACCCGGGACAGGGGGACGAGCAGTACTTC.

This clonotype has more than one count but fewer than ten. The chain links TRBV6-2 or TRBV6-3 to TRBJ2-7; no firm D call. The germline V gene encodes CDR1 MNHEY and CDR2 SVGEGT. CDR3 length: 15 residues. Trimming stripped 8 bases from V and 6 bases from J, with 23 bases between. The CDR3 DNA reads as TGTGCCAGCGGCTCGACCAAGTCTAAGACGGGCGAGCAGTACTTC. It encodes CASGSTKSKTGEQYF.

The CDR3 coding sequence is TGTGCCAGCAGTGGGGGAGAGGGAAGTCAGTACTTC. Its protein product is CASSGGEGSQYF. The chain links TRBV6-5 to TRBJ2-5; D could derive from TRBD1 or TRBD2 (5 bases each). Germline V gives CDR1 MNHEY, CDR2 SVGAGI. Trimming pared 5 bases from V and 11 bases from J, leaving 15 bases between. The CDR3 length is 12 residues.

The gene calls are TRBV12-3 or TRBV12-4 and TRBJ1-5; 7 bases line up with TRBD1. Trimming cost V 3 bases and J 0 bases; bases outside gene matches: 8. This CDR3 spans 17 amino acids. The CDR3 sequence is CASSLGQGGYSNQPQHF. The CDR3 region has the DNA TGTGCCAGCAGTTTGGGGCAGGGGGGATATAGCAATCAGCCCCAGCATTTT.

The rearrangement joins TRBV27 to TRBJ2-3; D is perhaps TRBD1 (5 bases). The germline gives CDR1 MNHEY, CDR2 SMNVEV (reference sequence). The CDR3 is 17 amino acids. V was shortened by 2 bases and J by 5 bases, with 20 bases between the two germline ends. The CDR3 reads CASSLMSVKGMGDTQYF. As DNA, the CDR3 is TGTGCCAGCAGTTTAATGAGTGTAAAGGGGATGGGAGATACGCAGTATTTT.

Only a few counts were recorded for this clonotype. The rearrangement links TRBV10-3 to TRBJ2-5; 8 positions agree with TRBD1. The germline gives CDR1 ENHRY, CDR2 SYGVKD. With V trimmed by 6 bases and J by 2 bases, 5 bases remained unmatched. CDR3 length: 14 residues. The CDR3 sequence is CAISQTGVQETQYF. The CDR3 DNA is TGTGCCATCAGCCAGACAGGGGTTCAAGAGACCCAGTACTTC.

This clonotype was counted many times. The chain recombines TRBV7-8 with TRBJ2-7; D is unclear. In germline, CDR1 is SGHVS, CDR2 FQNEAQ. The V gene lost 1 base and the J gene lost 2 bases, with 12 bases spanning the gap. The CDR3 spans 15 residues. The DNA for the CDR3 is TGTGCCAGCAGCTTAGTCAGGCAGGCAACCTACGAGCAGTACTTC. Encoded protein: CASSLVRQATYEQYF.

Ten or more counts support this clonotype. This chain uses TRBV12-3 or TRBV12-4 with TRBJ2-7; tentatively, D is TRBD1 (6 bases). Trimming took off 3 bases at V and 5 bases at J, with 11 bases between the two ends. The CDR3 runs to 13 residues. CDR3 bases: TGTGCCAGCAGTTTTCAGGGGCGAAACGAGCAGTACTTC. Amino acids: CASSFQGRNEQYF.

The V and J genes are TRBV12-3 or TRBV12-4 and TRBJ1-1, with 10 bases fitting TRBD1. The length of the CDR3 is 14 residues. V lost 4 bases, J lost 5 bases, and 4 bases stayed unmatched. CDR3 protein: CASSSGTGETEAFF. CDR3 nucleotides: TGTGCCAGCAGTTCCGGGACAGGGGAGACTGAAGCTTTCTTT.

This clonotype has a count of ten or more. The gene calls are TRBV18 and TRBJ2-7, with 8 bases identical to TRBD1. Trimming at V came to 6 bases and at J to 0 bases, leaving 7 bases not matched to a gene. CDR3 size: 15 residues. The germline CDR1 and CDR2 sequences are KGHSH and LQKENI. Here the CDR3 DNA reads TGTGCCAGCTCCCCCGGACAGGGCTCCTCCTACGAGCAGTACTTC. This gives the protein CASSPGQGSSYEQYF.

The V and J genes are TRBV7-2 and TRBJ1-1; D perhaps matches TRBD1 (6 bases). V was shortened by 5 bases and J by 1 base, with 11 bases between the two germline ends. The CDR3 covers 14 residues. Germline CDR1 is SGHTA and CDR2 is FQGNSA. Written as DNA, the CDR3 is TGTGCCAGCAGCGAACAGGGTTCGAACACTGAAGCTTTCTTT. It yields the protein CASSEQGSNTEAFF.

This chain joins TRBV6-5 and TRBJ2-4; weak D call: TRBD1 (6 bases). V dropped 4 bases and J dropped 9 bases, with 16 bases sitting between them. This CDR3 is built from 14 residues. In germline, CDR1 is MNHEY, CDR2 SVGAGI. DNA for the CDR3: TGTGCCAGCAGTTCCGGACAGTTTATTAGCATTCAGTACTTC. This gives the protein CASSSGQFISIQYF.

This sequence joins TRBV12-3 or TRBV12-4 and TRBJ1-2; D is unclear. The CDR3 has 14 residues. Trimming left V 3 bases short and J 0 bases short, with 8 bases between. The CDR3 DNA sequence: TGTGCCAGCAGTTTTGGAGAAACTAACTATGGCTACACCTTC. Protein product: CASSFGETNYGYTF.

This chain links TRBV20-1 with TRBJ1-5; 9 positions match TRBD1. This CDR3 spans 12 amino acids. The germline gives CDR1 DFQATT, CDR2 SNEGSKA (reference sequence). Trimming at V came to 7 bases and at J to 5 bases, leaving 3 bases not matched to a gene. This CDR3 reads CSGWDRDQPQHF. CDR3 nucleotides: TGCAGTGGATGGGACAGGGATCAGCCCCAGCATTTT.

The rearrangement joins TRBV3-1 to TRBJ2-5; D gene uncertain. The length of the CDR3 is 15 residues. V lost 4 bases and J 11 bases, leaving 23 bases between the germline ends. CDR1 LGHDT and CDR2 YNNKEL come from the germline V gene (reference sequence). CDR3 bases: TGTGCCAGCAGCCTCGAAGTTTCGTCCTACAATGAGCAGTACTTC. As protein: CASSLEVSSYNEQYF.

This clonotype was found many times. The CDR3 nucleotides are TGTGCCAGCAGCCAAGGTCCCTACGAGCAGTACTTC. Its translation is CASSQGPYEQYF. The J gene is TRBJ2-7, the V gene TRBV12-3 or TRBV12-4; D is uncertain. CDR3 size: 12 residues. Trimming stripped 6 bases from V and 2 bases from J, with 8 bases between.

In this sample, this clonotype turned up many times. This chain connects TRBV14 to TRBJ2-5; D unclear. V lost 2 bases and J lost 4, with 8 bases in between. This CDR3 contains 13 residues. CDR1 is SGHDN and CDR2 is FVKESK in the germline V gene. The CDR3 here is CASSQWTGETQYF. The CDR3 DNA is TGTGCCAGCAGCCAATGGACGGGAGAGACCCAGTACTTC.

This sequence joins TRBV7-2 and TRBJ2-1; unclear D gene. This CDR3 has 13 residues. V lost 6 bases to trimming and J lost 9 bases, with 15 bases between them. The germline gives CDR1 SGHTA, CDR2 FQGNSA. The CDR3 DNA sequence: TGTGCCAGCAGTTTTGATTTTAGGGCTGAGCAGTTCTTC. As protein: CASSFDFRAEQFF.

In its sample, this clonotype was seen a few times. The chain uses TRBV12-3 or TRBV12-4 and TRBJ2-4; 14 bases line up with TRBD2. The closer fit of TRBJ2-5 to the DNA end suggests the J call may be wrong. The CDR3 consists of 15 residues. CDR3 protein: CASRMGLAGVETQYF. The CDR3, as DNA: TGTGCCAGCAGAATGGGACTAGCGGGAGTCGAGACCCAGTACTTC.

As concerns this clonotype: A much larger clone is a single base away; this may be a read error. The V gene is TRBV7-2, the J gene TRBJ2-7; D uncertain. This CDR3 has 15 amino acids. Germline V gene lookup returns CDR1 SGHTA and CDR2 FQGNSA. The CDR3 coding sequence is TGTGCCAGCAGCGAAGGGCACCCAACCTCCGACGAGCAGTACTTC. Protein sequence: CASSEGHPTSDEQYF. The entire variable domain, with the rest obtained from reference TRBV7-2 and TRBJ2-7, is as follows: GAGVSQSPSNKVTEKGKDVELRCDPISGHTALYWYRQSLGQGLEFLIYFQGNSAPDKSGLPSDRFSAERTGGSVSTLTIQRTQQEDSAVYLCASSEGHPTSDEQYFGPGTRLTVT.

V gene TRBV20-1 combines with J gene TRBJ1-6, with 7 bases fitting TRBD1. V was clipped by 4 bases and J by 8 bases; unmatched bases: 8. The length of the CDR3 is 14 residues. Germline assignment: CDR1 DFQATT and CDR2 SNEGSKA (reference sequence). CDR3 DNA sequence: TGCAGTGCTACGAGGACAGGTGCGGATTCACCCCTCCACTTT. This translates into CSATRTGADSPLHF.

This clonotype was picked up a small number of times. The chain uses TRBV6-2 or TRBV6-3 and TRBJ2-7, with D perhaps being TRBD1 or TRBD2 (5 bases each). The CDR3 length is 17 residues. The germline CDR1 and CDR2 sequences are MNHEY and SVGEGT. Trimming took 2 bases from V and 3 from J, leaving 20 bases between them. The CDR3 region is CASSYEAGRGQDYEQYF. The CDR3 DNA reads TGTGCCAGCAGTTACGAGGCGGGCCGGGGCCAAGACTACGAGCAGTACTTC.

The chain recombines TRBV9 with TRBJ1-1, with D possibly TRBD1 on 6 matching bases. Germline CDR1 is SGDLS and CDR2 is YYNGEE. The CDR3 runs 17 residues. Trimming pared 0 bases from V and 0 bases from J, leaving 15 bases between. The CDR3 DNA follows: TGTGCCAGCAGCGTAGCCCCCCAGGGGCTGATGAACACTGAAGCTTTCTTT. As protein: CASSVAPQGLMNTEAFF.